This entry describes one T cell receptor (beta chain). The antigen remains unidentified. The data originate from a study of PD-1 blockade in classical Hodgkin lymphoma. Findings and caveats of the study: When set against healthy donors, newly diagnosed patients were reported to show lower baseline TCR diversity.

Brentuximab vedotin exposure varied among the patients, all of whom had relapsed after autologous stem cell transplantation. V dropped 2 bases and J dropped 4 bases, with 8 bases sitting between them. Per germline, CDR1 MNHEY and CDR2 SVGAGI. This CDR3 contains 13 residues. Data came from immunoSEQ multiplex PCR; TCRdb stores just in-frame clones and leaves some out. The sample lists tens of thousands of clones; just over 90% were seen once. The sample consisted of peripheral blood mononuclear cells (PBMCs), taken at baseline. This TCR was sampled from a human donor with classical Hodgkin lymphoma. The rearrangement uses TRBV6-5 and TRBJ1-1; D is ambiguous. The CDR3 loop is CASSYRISTEAFF. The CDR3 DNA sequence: TGTGCCAGCAGTTACAGAATCAGCACTGAAGCTTTCTTT.